This TCR beta chain was identified during a study of T cells in localized non-small cell lung cancer. V gave up 0 bases and J gave up 0 bases, with 7 bases separating them. CDR3 size: 16 residues. Per germline, CDR1 SGHRS and CDR2 YFSETQ. Clones were read by immunoSEQ multiplex PCR, and TCRdb kept only the in-frame ones, dropping some. Here the sample spans tens of thousands of clones, 87% being singletons. This specimen consisted of peripheral blood, obtained before any cancer treatment. The rearrangement joins TRBV5-1 to TRBJ2-6, with D possibly matching TRBD2 (5 bases). The sequence was obtained from a man aged 40 to 70 with stage I squamous cell lung carcinoma. The CDR3 loop is CASSLEGGSGANVLTF. CDR3 nucleotides: TGCGCCAGCAGCTTGGAAGGAGGCTCTGGGGCCAACGTCCTGACTTTC.